Below are 24 T cell receptor beta chains sequenced from a single sample in a study of OX40 agonist ivuxolimab in advanced cancers. Clones were read by immunoSEQ multiplex PCR, and TCRdb kept only the in-frame ones, dropping some. The table records more than 30,000 clones, 88% of them present only once. The source material was CD4+ or CD8+ T cells sorted from blood, sampled in a trial of the OX40 agonist ivuxolimab. Receptor source: an adult with an advanced solid tumor such as melanoma, head and neck, liver or kidney cancer.

The chain is built from TRBV7-9 and TRBJ2-5; TRBD2 aligns across 7 bases. V lost 5 bases, J lost 0 bases, and 15 bases stayed unmatched. Germline CDR1 and CDR2: SEHNR and FQNEAQ (reference sequence). The CDR3 is 18 amino acids. The chain's CDR3 is CASSRPRAESGDQETQYF. The CDR3 nucleotides read TGTGCCAGCAGCCGACCCCGGGCTGAAAGCGGGGACCAAGAGACCCAGTACTTC.

The V call is TRBV7-2, the J call TRBJ2-7; tentative D call: TRBD1 (5 bases). CDR3 size: 15 residues. Trimming pared 0 bases from V and 5 bases from J, leaving 14 bases between. Germline loops: CDR1 SGHTA, CDR2 FQGNSA. The CDR3: CASSLAVAGLDEQYF. CDR3 sequence (DNA): TGTGCCAGCAGCTTAGCGGTGGCAGGGCTCGACGAGCAGTACTTC.

The rearrangement uses TRBV7-2 and TRBJ2-7; maybe TRBD2 (5 bases). Trimming left V 3 bases short and J 2 bases short, with 14 bases between. The CDR3 length is 15 residues. In germline, CDR1 is SGHTA, CDR2 FQGNSA. CDR3 nucleotides: TGTGCCAGCAGCTTTGACTACGCATCAACCTACGAGCAGTACTTC. Translated, it gives CASSFDYASTYEQYF. The full variable domain, its missing parts supplied by reference TRBV7-2 and TRBJ2-7, is GAGVSQSPSNKVTEKGKDVELRCDPISGHTALYWYRQSLGQGLEFLIYFQGNSAPDKSGLPSDRFSAERTGGSVSTLTIQRTQQEDSAVYLCASSFDYASTYEQYFGPGTRLTVT.

The chain joins TRBV6-5 to TRBJ1-6; tentative D call: TRBD1 (5 bases). The V end was cut by 2 bases, the J end by 3 bases, with 11 bases between. The germline V gene has CDR1 MNHEY and CDR2 SVGAGI. The CDR3 is made up of 16 amino acids. The CDR3 loop is CASSYGSQGYNSPLHF. The DNA for the CDR3 is TGTGCCAGCAGTTACGGCTCCCAGGGCTATAATTCACCCCTCCACTTT.

V and J are TRBV6-5 and TRBJ1-5; D gene unclear. The V end lost 1 base, the J end lost 7 bases, and 11 bases lay between the germline ends. This CDR3 has 14 residues. Germline CDR1 is MNHEY and CDR2 is SVGAGI. CDR3 loop: CASSYFKNVQPQHF. As DNA, the CDR3 is TGTGCCAGCAGTTACTTCAAGAATGTCCAGCCCCAGCATTTT.

V is TRBV12-5 and J is TRBJ2-5; 10 nucleotides match TRBD2. Germline values: CDR1 LGHNT, CDR2 FRNRAP. The trim removed 3 bases at V and 4 bases at J, leaving 8 bases unmatched. The CDR3 has 16 amino acids. The CDR3 DNA is TGTGCTAGTGGTTTAGGGATAGCGGGAGGATTAGAGACCCAGTACTTC. It yields the protein CASGLGIAGGLETQYF.

The CDR3 spells CASSRDRGELFF. In DNA form, the CDR3 reads TGTGCCAGCAGCAGGGACCGCGGGGAGCTGTTTTTT. The chain combines TRBV25-1 with TRBJ2-2; perhaps D is TRBD1 or TRBD2 (5 bases each). Germline V lookup: CDR1 MGHDK, CDR2 SYGVNS. The CDR3 runs 12 residues. V lost 6 bases and J lost 7, with 9 bases in between.

The chain uses TRBV5-1 and TRBJ2-2, with D unclear. In germline, CDR1 is SGHRS, CDR2 YFSETQ. V was pared by 0 bases and J by 0 bases, with 6 bases between. There are 15 residues in the CDR3. The DNA for the CDR3 is TGCGCCAGCAGCTTGGGACACACGAACACCGGGGAGCTGTTTTTT. It codes for CASSLGHTNTGELFF. The complete variable domain, with remaining parts taken from reference TRBV5-1 and TRBJ2-2, reads KAGVTQTPRYLIKTRGQQVTLSCSPISGHRSVSWYQQTPGQGLQFLFEYFSETQRNKGNFPGRFSGRQFSNSRSEMNVSTLELGDSALYLCASSLGHTNTGELFFGEGSRLTVL.

This chain connects TRBV7-2 to TRBJ1-2, with D perhaps TRBD1 (5 bases). The ends were cut back, 1 base at V and 7 bases at J, with 13 bases in the middle. Germline lookup yields CDR1 SGHTA and CDR2 FQGNSA. There are 14 residues in the CDR3. CDR3: CASSLEAGSGGYTF. The CDR3 DNA reads as TGTGCCAGCAGCTTAGAGGCAGGGTCGGGTGGCTACACCTTC.

The V gene is TRBV7-8, the J gene TRBJ2-5, with 10 bases identical to TRBD2. Unmatched junction bases numbered 8, after V lost 5 bases and J lost 2 bases. Germline V gene data show CDR1 as SGHVS and CDR2 as FQNEAQ. The CDR3 loop spans 16 amino acids. The CDR3 sequence: CASSRRTSGTQETQYF. CDR3 bases: TGTGCCAGCAGCCGGCGGACTAGCGGAACACAAGAGACCCAGTACTTC.

The J gene is TRBJ2-7, the V gene TRBV19; D might be TRBD1 or TRBD2, each matching 5 bases. V was cut by 3 bases and J by 2 bases, with 17 bases left in between. The CDR3 loop spans 16 amino acids. In germline, CDR1 is LNHDA, CDR2 SQIVND (reference sequence). CDR3 in DNA: TGTGCCAGTAGTATGGATGTGGGGGTAGTTCCCTACGAGCAGTACTTC. It codes for CASSMDVGVVPYEQYF.

The count of this clone is one. The gene calls are TRBV27 and TRBJ2-7; a weak D match, TRBD1 (6 bases). The V end lost 3 bases, the J end lost 0 bases, and 9 bases lay between the germline ends. The CDR3 spans 14 residues. Germline CDR1 reads MNHEY; CDR2 reads SMNVEV (reference sequence). CDR3 sequence reads: CASSFLDSSYEQYF. The CDR3 coding sequence is TGTGCCAGCAGTTTCTTGGACAGCTCCTACGAGCAGTACTTC.

V gene TRBV7-2 combines with J gene TRBJ2-5; D is unresolved. CDR3 length equals 13 residues. The germline V gene encodes CDR1 SGHTA and CDR2 FQGNSA. Trimming left V 5 bases short and J 2 bases short, with 9 bases between. The CDR3 region is CASSGLKQETQYF. CDR3 nucleotide sequence: TGTGCCAGCAGCGGATTGAAGCAAGAGACCCAGTACTTC.

A few counts support this clone. The chain combines TRBV28 with TRBJ2-7; TRBD2 is a possible D gene (5 bases). The length of the CDR3 is 16 residues. Trimming shortened V by 4 bases and J by 0 bases, and 16 bases separated the two germline ends. Germline V gene lookup returns CDR1 MDHEN and CDR2 SYDVKM. The CDR3 protein is CASSSTSTGSSYEQYF. DNA of the CDR3: TGTGCCAGCAGTTCTACCTCGACGGGAAGCTCCTACGAGCAGTACTTC.

This chain connects TRBV5-4 to TRBJ2-2; D not certain. V shed 1 base and J shed 1 base, with 20 bases lying between them. Germline CDR1 is SGHNT and CDR2 is YYREEE (reference sequence). The CDR3 contains 19 residues. CDR3 sequence reads: CASSLSVLGFTKNTGELFF. DNA for the CDR3: TGTGCCAGCAGCTTGTCTGTGCTAGGCTTTACCAAGAACACCGGGGAGCTGTTTTTT.

The chain carries TRBV7-8 and TRBJ1-6; D is uncertain. Germline V CDR1 and CDR2: SGHVS, FQNEAQ. This CDR3 contains 13 residues. V lost 0 bases, J lost 10 bases, and 7 bases lay in between. This chain's CDR3 is CASSLAPRSPLHF. The CDR3 bases are TGTGCCAGCAGCTTAGCGCCGAGATCACCCCTCCACTTT. The whole variable domain, filled in from reference TRBV7-8 and TRBJ1-6, reads GAGVSQSPRYKVAKRGQDVALRCDPISGHVSLFWYQQALGQGPEFLTYFQNEAQLDKSGLPSDRFFAERPEGSVSTLKIQRTQQEDSAVYLCASSLAPRSPLHFGNGTRLTVT.

The chain uses TRBV6-6 and TRBJ1-1; D remains unclear. Germline-derived CDR1 and CDR2 are MNHNY and SVGAGI (reference sequence). Between the trimmed V and J ends, which lost 0 bases and 3 bases, there was a span of 11 bases. The CDR3 spans 15 residues. The CDR3 region is CASSYSTAVHTEAFF. The CDR3 nucleotides read TGTGCCAGCAGTTACTCGACGGCGGTGCACACTGAAGCTTTCTTT.

The chain employs TRBV23-1 and TRBJ2-3; 9 bases are shared with TRBD2. TRBV23-1 is marked as an open reading frame, function uncertain. The V segment lost 0 bases and the J segment 3 bases; nucleotides outside the gene matches: 7. The CDR3 is 17 amino acids. CDR3 residues: CASSQSPREGHTDTQYF. Written as DNA, the CDR3 is TGCGCCAGCAGTCAATCCCCGCGGGAGGGCCATACAGATACGCAGTATTTT.

This rearrangement joins TRBV5-5 to TRBJ2-5; TRBD2 might be the D (6 bases). Trimming removed 4 bases from V and 2 bases from J, with 9 bases in between. There are 13 residues in the CDR3. Germline-derived CDR1 and CDR2 are SGHKS and YYEKEE (reference sequence). The CDR3, as DNA: TGTGCCAGCAGCGAGGGAGGACAAGAGACCCAGTACTTC. It encodes CASSEGGQETQYF.

The CDR3 DNA reads as TGTGCCAGCAGTCCCGGGCCAGGCCGGGGTCACACAGATACGCAGTATTTT. Residues: CASSPGPGRGHTDTQYF. The chain recombines TRBV2 with TRBJ2-3; tentatively, D is TRBD2 (5 bases). Trimming cost V 5 bases and J 2 bases, with 20 bases left between them. The CDR3 spans 17 residues. Germline V lookup: CDR1 SNHLY, CDR2 FYNNEI.

This chain's CDR3 is CASTQTGTGNYEQYF. The CDR3 DNA reads as TGTGCCAGCACCCAAACCGGGACAGGGAACTACGAGCAGTACTTC. This sequence joins TRBV27 and TRBJ2-7; TRBD1 agrees at 9 bases. This CDR3 has 15 amino acids. V trimming: 7 bases; J trimming: 3 bases; junction bases outside the gene matches: 10. The germline gives CDR1 MNHEY, CDR2 SMNVEV (reference sequence).

This rearrangement joins TRBV5-5 to TRBJ1-6; 9 nucleotides line up with TRBD1. V shed 5 bases and J 9 bases; nucleotides not matched to a gene: 6. CDR1 and CDR2 (germline): SGHKS, YYEKEE (reference sequence). The CDR3 contains 14 residues. The CDR3 bases are TGTGCCAGCAGTCCCGGGACAGGGCTTTCACCCCTCCACTTT. Translation gives CASSPGTGLSPLHF.

This chain connects TRBV11-2 to TRBJ2-2, with 7 nucleotides matching TRBD2. The junction had 8 bases not matched to a gene; V was cut back by 3 bases and J by 7 bases. This CDR3 contains 15 residues. Germline loops: CDR1 SGHAT, CDR2 FQNNGV. DNA for the CDR3: TGTGCCAGCAGCTTTGGCGAGACTAGCAACGGGGAGCTGTTTTTT. Translated, it gives CASSFGETSNGELFF.

The chain couples TRBV7-2 to TRBJ2-3; TRBD2 matches at 8 bases. The CDR3 totals 14 residues. The germline CDR1 and CDR2 sequences are SGHTA and FQGNSA. V shed 6 bases and J 6 bases; nucleotides not matched to a gene: 8. This CDR3 is CASRVRRTSDTQYF. For the CDR3, the DNA is TGTGCCAGCAGAGTAAGGAGGACTAGCGATACGCAGTATTTT.